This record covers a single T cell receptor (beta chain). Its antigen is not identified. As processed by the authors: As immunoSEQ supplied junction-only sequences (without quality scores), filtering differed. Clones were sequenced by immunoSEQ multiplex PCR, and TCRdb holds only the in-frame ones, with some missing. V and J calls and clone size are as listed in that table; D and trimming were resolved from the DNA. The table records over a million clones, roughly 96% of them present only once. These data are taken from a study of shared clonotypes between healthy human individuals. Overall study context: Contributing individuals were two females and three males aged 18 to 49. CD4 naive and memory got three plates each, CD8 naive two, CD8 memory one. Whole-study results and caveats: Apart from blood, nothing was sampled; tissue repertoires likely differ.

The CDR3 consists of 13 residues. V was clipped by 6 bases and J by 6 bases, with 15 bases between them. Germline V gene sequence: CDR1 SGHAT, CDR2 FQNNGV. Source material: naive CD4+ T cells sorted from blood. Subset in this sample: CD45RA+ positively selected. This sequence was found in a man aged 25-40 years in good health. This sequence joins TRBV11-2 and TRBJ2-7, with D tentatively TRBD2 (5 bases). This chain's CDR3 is CASSLMVGGEQYF. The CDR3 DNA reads TGTGCCAGCAGTCTCATGGTAGGAGGCGAGCAGTACTTC.